This TCR beta chain was obtained from a study of cytomegalovirus exposure and HLA in healthy donors. Study background: Tens of millions of unique TCRs from HLA-typed donors made up an early data release.

Germline V gene lookup returns CDR1 MNHNY and CDR2 SVGAGI (reference sequence). Between the trimmed V and J ends, which lost 2 bases and 0 bases, there was a span of 10 bases. The CDR3 totals 15 residues. 13 Jbeta primers and 60 Vbeta primers were used for the PCR. Assay used: immunoSEQ multiplex PCR; TCRdb lists only in-frame clones, some missing. The data hold about 160,000 clones, with 75% observed a single time. Study results and limitations: The authors assumed roughly uniform sequencing depth across donors for presence/absence analyses. A later analysis appeared to link common viral pathogens to several of the most significant clusters. Sequencing likely generated an artifact that appeared as a cluster of highly shared sequence variants.

In regard to this clone: Its antigen is undetermined.

The specimen was PBMCs. The genes are TRBV6-6 and TRBJ1-2; tentative D call: TRBD1 (6 bases). This receptor was obtained from a woman aged 45-59 years in good health and CMV-seropositive. The CDR3 sequence: CASSYRTDTNYGYTF. DNA for the CDR3: TGTGCCAGCAGTTACCGGACAGATACTAACTATGGCTACACCTTC.